The present entry profiles one TCR beta chain with its context. Its antigen remains unidentified. No much larger clone exists at a distance of one base, and base qualities are not known. The method behind the library was the immunoSEQ multiplex PCR assay. For the multiplex PCR, a mixture combining 60 forward primers for TCR Vbeta segments and 13 reverse primers for TCR Jbeta segments was used. The CDR3 region of rearranged TCR beta genes was amplified from genomic DNA with a multiplex PCR assay. On the Illumina HiSeq System, the amplified TCR beta libraries were sequenced as 87-base-pair reads. In the paper's pipeline: A later analysis counted about 80 million unique TCR beta chains across the 550 to 700 repertoires, and around 12 million of these chains were shared by at least two donors. To remove PCR and sequencing errors, raw reads were error-corrected and collapsed into unique sequences using a nearest-neighbor algorithm that merged closely related sequences. To assign V, D and J gene segments, CDR3 sequences were aligned to IMGT reference sequences. For a sequence to be retained, a match of at least six nucleotides was required to both a V gene segment and a J gene segment. Rearrangements were classified as productive when the CDR3 lacked stop codons and remained in frame with V and J, and all other rearrangements were classified as non-productive. Following IMGT convention, CDR3 was defined as the stretch from the second conserved V-encoded cysteine up to the conserved J-encoded phenylalanine. The earlier analysis of fewer than 700 of the donors excluded sequences that lacked an unambiguous match to a single V gene segment. In an earlier analysis of more than 500 of the donors, a V segment was called functional when productive rearrangements were above 56.7%, and segregating when the standard deviation between donors exceeded 5%. To diagnose cytomegalovirus status from the catalog of TCR beta chain sequences, a statistical classification framework was built. A later analysis assigned V and J genes by comparing TCR nucleotide sequences with IMGT/GENE-DB human TR gene sequences. In a later analysis, CDR3 sequences and most-parsimonious VDJ recombination scenarios were assigned using the TCRdist pipeline. In a later analysis, every TCR beta chain was defined by the combination of its CDR3 amino acid sequence and its V-gene family, and reads without a unique V-gene family were dropped. In a later analysis, approximately 590 highly shared, low-generation-probability nucleotide sequences were removed to address suspected cross-contamination and a sequencing artifact. A later analysis calculated a clonal expansion index for each public chain from normalized within-repertoire ranks of inferred template counts. In a later analysis, generation probabilities were computed with a VDJ recombination model fitted to out-of-frame rearrangements, and the resulting probabilities were checked against IGoR. A later analysis scored TCR-TCR, TCR-HLA and TCR-CMV co-occurrence with hypergeometric tests, applying a repertoire-size bias correction to TCR pairs. To estimate false discovery rates, a later analysis permuted the HLA or CMV assignments 20 times. In a later analysis, co-occurring TCRs were grouped using DBSCAN, and TCRdist sequence similarity was added for clustering within HLA-allele-positive subsets. Repertoires with fewer than 30,000 or more than 120,000 public chains, plus five repertoires with anomalous nucleotide sharing, were excluded from co-occurrence clustering. What TCRdb holds here is the immuneACCESS table cut down to in-frame rearrangements. Part of the clones is not present; checked against another copy, under half of the missing clones reflect an unresolved V gene, and the others are unexplained. V and J calls and clone size are given by that table; D and trimming were obtained from the DNA. The sample table shows 100,000 to 150,000 clones, and approximately 8.6% are seen once. The top ten hold around 6% of the sample.

The entry originates in a study of cytomegalovirus exposure and HLA in healthy donors (TCRdb year 2017). Notes on the research overall: An earlier analysis of approximately 600 of the donors reported about 250 Gb of sequence data and about 100 million unique TCR beta sequences from 150 million to 200 million T cells. To predict cytomegalovirus infection status, the study combined high-throughput TCR immunosequencing, statistical association of individual TCRs with disease status, and machine learning. Roughly 5 DR-DQ haplotypes were handled as single units for association and clustering, since linkage in the cohort was strong. Along with the approximately 700-subject first cohort, a separate validation cohort of over a hundred different subjects was used. The study aimed to test whether cataloging public T cell receptors could reveal signatures of past pathogen exposure. Rather than using new phenotypic data, the later analysis identified candidate immune exposures from TCR beta sequences and from how often those sequences occurred across donors. All discovery cohort repertoires had been generated on a single sequencing platform. An early release that covered 500 to 800 HLA-typed donors contained approximately 300 gigabases of sequencing data and tens of millions of unique TCR sequences. On average, about 200,000 unique TCR beta nucleotide sequences were sequenced per donor among a few hundred genotyped donors of the cohort, with roughly a sixth of those sequences being non-productive. In a later genetic analysis, genome-wide SNP genotypes for about three fifths of the roughly 670 donors were used, and that subset was treated as a discovery cohort. Of the approximately 400 genotyped donors, over 70% fell in the genetic ancestry cluster associated with self-reported Caucasian donors. Alongside the repertoire data, information on donor age, sex, ethnicity and CMV serostatus was compiled. To decide whether each TCR beta V gene segment behaved as functional or pseudogenic, an earlier analysis of approximately 590 of the donors relied on high-throughput TCR beta sequencing. Typing coverage varied by locus: roughly 629-640 donors for A, B, C, DRB1 and DQB1; roughly 500 for DQA1; approximately 610 for DPA1; about 450 for DPB1. A later analysis re-analyzed previously published TCR beta repertoires from 500 to 700 donors and added high-resolution HLA genotyping to study TCR occurrence patterns. Using immunosequencing, the study profiled T cell repertoires from 500 to 800 subjects and related those repertoires to cytomegalovirus serostatus. Class I and class II HLA loci were covered by the typing at four-digit resolution. Paper-wide results and their limitations: This cohort had only TCR beta chains sequenced, and the lack of alpha or paired-chain data limited which features could be detected. A further reported finding was that TCR beta sequences accurately predicted the HLA-A and HLA-B alleles for most subjects in the first cohort. When HLA alleles, especially DR and DQ, strongly co-occurred, attributing TCR associations to individual alleles was difficult. V-gene and J-gene trimming of TCR beta chains was associated with a missense DCLRE1C variant in a later genetic analysis, and the association was replicated in an independent cohort. Because some donors lacked HLA typing at each locus, the association tests relied only on the typed subset. In a later analysis, the rate of TCR association differed among HLA loci, with DRB1 alleles having the most associated TCRs and HLA-C alleles having the fewest. A later analysis found that most CMV-associated TCR beta chains appeared HLA-restricted, with HLA associations seemingly driven largely by CMV exposure. Several of the top co-occurrence clusters appeared to be linked to parvovirus B19, influenza, CMV and Epstein-Barr virus, according to a later analysis. Correlated functional status among segregating V segments might be attributable to linkage disequilibrium, but an unknown experimental factor could not be ruled out. According to the authors, the approach could potentially be generalized to other disease states and immunological phenotypes. The only immune exposure information available for the cohort was CMV serostatus. A later genetic analysis reported fewer N-insertions in productive TCRs among donors in an Asian-associated ancestry cluster than the roughly 720-donor mean. A few of the identified cytomegalovirus-associated TCR beta chains were confirmed in vitro to be specific for cytomegalovirus antigens. The classifier was reported to diagnose cytomegalovirus status with high specificity and sensitivity in both the original cohort and the validation cohort. The earlier analysis of around 600 of the donors excluded fewer than 20 rarely observed V segments, including chromosome 9 orphons, because counts were too low. In a later analysis, 16,951 TCR beta sequences were associated with specific HLA alleles at a false discovery rate of 0.05. In a later analysis, HLA-associated TCR beta chains were found to be more clonally expanded and to have lower generation probabilities than equally common non-associated chains. Broadly in line with IMGT annotations, most TCR beta V segments showed up in productive rearrangements about 87% or about 30% of the time in an earlier analysis of some 590 of the donors. A group of highly shared sequence variants was considered likely to be a technical artifact of the sequencing pipeline. Most TCR sequences were seen in very few donors, while some public TCRs were found in many individuals. Sequencing depth was assumed to be roughly uniform across donors in the presence/absence analyses, though that assumption may not hold. The study gave a list of 150 to 200 TCR beta chains associated with cytomegalovirus.

In total, roughly 710 healthy bone marrow donors made up the cohort. At the time of sampling, every cohort member was nominally healthy, though immune exposures that went unrecorded were likely present. The donor tested CMV seropositive and was one of the 289 seropositive cohort members. Every donor gave a peripheral blood sample, and the peripheral blood mononuclear cells from that sample were used for TCR beta sequencing. Genomic DNA was extracted from the blood cell samples with the Qiagen DNeasy Blood Extraction Kit. The sample taken for sequencing was PBMCs. The receptor was isolated from a woman in her thirties or forties in good health and CMV-seropositive.

The CDR3 reads CASSSTYGEETNTTGYTF. The nucleotides are TGTGCCAGCAGCTCAACTTATGGGGAGGAAACGAATACAACTGGCTACACCTTC. The V and J genes are TRBV7-8 and TRBJ1-2, with the D gene uncertain. Via the germline V gene, CDR1 is SGHVS and CDR2 FQNEAQ. The CDR3 has 18 amino acids, counting the end cysteine and phenylalanine. Only the CDR3 portion is preserved as DNA: 54 bases, with reading frame beginning at the first base. The V and J ends are trimmed by 4 bases and 7 bases, leaving 28 bases between them.